This T cell receptor beta chain was identified in a study of blood T cell repertoires in COVID-19. Assay: immunoSEQ multiplex PCR; the TCRdb copy retains only in-frame clones and omits some. This repertoire shows tens of thousands of clones, 70% to 90% found once; its top ten account for roughly 9.8%. CDR1 is MGHRA, CDR2 YSYEKL, per germline. The V end lost 0 bases, the J end lost 1 base, and 9 bases lay between the germline ends. This CDR3 is built from 15 residues. The source is a human donor in a cohort sampled during active COVID-19. The chain recombines TRBV4-1 with TRBJ2-5; a possible D gene is TRBD2 (6 bases). The sequencing input was peripheral blood. The CDR3 region is CASSQDRGIQETQYF. The CDR3 nucleotides read TGCGCCAGCAGCCAAGATCGGGGGATCCAAGAGACCCAGTACTTC.